This note documents a single TCR beta chain sequence. The same CDR3 arises from other DNA sequences in this sample as well. The record originates from a study of blood T cell repertoires in COVID-19. As for the study in general: Specimens from acute and convalescent COVID-19 originated in the United States, Italy and Spain. Nucleic acid was either cDNA or gDNA, and it came from T cells, B-cell-depleted T cells, or PBMCs.

Repertoires were generated with immunoSEQ multiplex PCR, while TCRdb's copy carries only in-frame clones and drops some. The sample carries approximately 89,000 clones, more than 80% recorded once. The CDR3 length is 14 residues. Per the germline V gene, CDR1 is LNHDA and CDR2 is SQIVND (reference sequence). V gave up 4 bases and J gave up 2 bases, with 12 bases separating them. The sample comprised peripheral blood. The chain is built from TRBV19 and TRBJ2-7; D is undetermined. This TCR derives from a woman older than 75 with acute or convalescent COVID-19. CDR3 bases: TGTGCCAGTAGTAACCCTCGGTCAACCTACGAGCAGTACTTC. Its translation is CASSNPRSTYEQYF.